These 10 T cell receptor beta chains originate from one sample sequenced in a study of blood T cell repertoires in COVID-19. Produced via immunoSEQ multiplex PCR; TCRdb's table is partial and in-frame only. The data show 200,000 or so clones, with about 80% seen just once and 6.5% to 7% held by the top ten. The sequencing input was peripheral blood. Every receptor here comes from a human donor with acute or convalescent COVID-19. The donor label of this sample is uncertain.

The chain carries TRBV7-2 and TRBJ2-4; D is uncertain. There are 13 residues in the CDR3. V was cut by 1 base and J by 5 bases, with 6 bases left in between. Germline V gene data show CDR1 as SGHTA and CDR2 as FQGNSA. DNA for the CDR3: TGTGCCAGCAGCTTAGGGCTGGAAAACATTCAGTACTTC. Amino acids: CASSLGLENIQYF.

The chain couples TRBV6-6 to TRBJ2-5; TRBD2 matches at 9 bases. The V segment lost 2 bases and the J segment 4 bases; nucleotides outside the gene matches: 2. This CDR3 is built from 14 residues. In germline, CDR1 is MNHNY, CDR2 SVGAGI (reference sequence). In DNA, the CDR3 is TGTGCCAGCAGTTACCTAGCGGGACGAGAGACCCAGTACTTC. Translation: CASSYLAGRETQYF.

In DNA form, the CDR3 reads TGTGCCAGCAGTTACACCCCAGGGAATGGCTACACCTTC. This gives the protein CASSYTPGNGYTF. J is TRBJ1-2 and V is TRBV6-2 or TRBV6-3, with a tentative D call TRBD1 (5 bases). Germline V gene sequence: CDR1 MNHEY, CDR2 SVGEGT. Between the trimmed V and J ends, which lost 2 bases and 6 bases, there was a span of 10 bases. The CDR3 length is 13 residues.

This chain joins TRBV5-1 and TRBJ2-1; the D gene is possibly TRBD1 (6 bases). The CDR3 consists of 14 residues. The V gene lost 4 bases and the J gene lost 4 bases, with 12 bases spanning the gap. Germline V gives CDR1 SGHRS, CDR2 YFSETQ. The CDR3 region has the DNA TGCGCCAGCAGCGCAGGGACACAGTACAATGAGCAGTTCTTC. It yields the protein CASSAGTQYNEQFF. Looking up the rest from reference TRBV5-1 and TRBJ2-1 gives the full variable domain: KAGVTQTPRYLIKTRGQQVTLSCSPISGHRSVSWYQQTPGQGLQFLFEYFSETQRNKGNFPGRFSGRQFSNSRSEMNVSTLELGDSALYLCASSAGTQYNEQFFGPGTRLTVL.

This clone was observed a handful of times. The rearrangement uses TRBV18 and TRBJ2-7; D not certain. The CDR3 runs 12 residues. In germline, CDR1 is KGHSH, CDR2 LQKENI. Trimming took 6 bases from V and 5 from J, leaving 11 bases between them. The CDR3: CASSAATDEQYF. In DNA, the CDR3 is TGTGCCAGCTCGGCGGCAACGGACGAGCAGTACTTC. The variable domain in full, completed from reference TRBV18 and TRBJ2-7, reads NAGVMQNPRHLVRRRGQEARLRCSPMKGHSHVYWYRQLPEEGLKFMVYLQKENIIDESGMPKERFSAEFPKEGPSILRIQQVVRGDSAAYFCASSAATDEQYFGPGTRLTVT.

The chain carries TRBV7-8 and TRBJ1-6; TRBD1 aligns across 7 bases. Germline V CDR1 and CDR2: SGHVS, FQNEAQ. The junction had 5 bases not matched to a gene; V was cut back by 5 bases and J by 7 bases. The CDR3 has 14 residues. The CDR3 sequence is CASSHGTANSPLHF. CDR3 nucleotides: TGTGCCAGCAGCCACGGGACAGCCAATTCACCCCTCCACTTT.

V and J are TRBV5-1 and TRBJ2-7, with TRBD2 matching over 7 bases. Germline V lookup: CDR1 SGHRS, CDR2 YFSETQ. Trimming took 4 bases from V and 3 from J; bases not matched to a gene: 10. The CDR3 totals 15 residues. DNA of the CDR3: TGCGCCAGCAGCCCTGGACTAGGATTCATCTACGAGCAGTACTTC. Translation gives CASSPGLGFIYEQYF.

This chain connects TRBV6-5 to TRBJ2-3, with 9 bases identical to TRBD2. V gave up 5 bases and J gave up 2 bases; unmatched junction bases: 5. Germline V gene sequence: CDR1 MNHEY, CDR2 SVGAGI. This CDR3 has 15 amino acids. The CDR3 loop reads CASSRLAVATDTQYF. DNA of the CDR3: TGTGCCAGCAGTCGACTAGCGGTTGCCACAGATACGCAGTATTTT.

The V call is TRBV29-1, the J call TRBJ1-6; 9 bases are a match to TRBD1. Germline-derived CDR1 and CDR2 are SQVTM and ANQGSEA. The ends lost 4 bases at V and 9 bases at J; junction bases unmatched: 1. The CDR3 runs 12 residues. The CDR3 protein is CSVADRGSPLHF. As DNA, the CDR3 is TGCAGCGTTGCGGACAGGGGTTCACCCCTCCACTTT.

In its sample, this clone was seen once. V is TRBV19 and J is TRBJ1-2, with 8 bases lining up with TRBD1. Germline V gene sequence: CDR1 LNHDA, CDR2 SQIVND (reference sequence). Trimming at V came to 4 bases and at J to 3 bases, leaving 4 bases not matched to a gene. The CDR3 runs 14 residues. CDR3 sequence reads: CASSRQGNDYGYTF. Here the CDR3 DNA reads TGTGCCAGTAGTAGACAGGGGAATGACTATGGCTACACCTTC.